Below, one TCR beta chain is given with its context. CDR3 length: 15 residues. Trimming pared 5 bases from V and 0 bases from J, leaving 12 bases between. Per germline, CDR1 SNHLY and CDR2 FYNNEI. Measured with immunoSEQ multiplex PCR; TCRdb has only the in-frame clones, and not every one. This table holds about 190,000 clones, under 80% found once. This entry is derived from a study of blood T cell repertoires in COVID-19. At the level of the study: Samples came from the United States, Italy and Spain, spanning acute and convalescent COVID-19.

The receptor's source is a woman aged 45-60 years with acute COVID-19. Source material: PBMCs or T cells enriched from blood (not recorded which). The chain recombines TRBV2 with TRBJ2-3; D unresolved. The CDR3 nucleotides are TGTGCCAGCAGTATTACGAGGTCTAGCACAGATACGCAGTATTTT. It is translated as CASSITRSSTDTQYF.